These 25 T cell receptor beta chains came from one sample sequenced in a study of CD4 T cells in relation to SARS-CoV-2 and coronaviruses. Unexposed donor CD4+ T cells date from about 2011-2018, before the COVID-19 pandemic. Assay: immunoSEQ multiplex PCR; the TCRdb copy retains only in-frame clones and omits some. This sample yields around 70,000 clones, of which 80% to 90% are seen a single time; over 1.5% belongs to the top ten. Source material: memory CD4+ T cells from PBMCs. The receptors were gathered from a human donor in good health.

V gene TRBV5-1 combines with J gene TRBJ1-1; a possible D gene is TRBD1 (5 bases). Germline CDR1 SGHRS, CDR2 YFSETQ. This CDR3 has 15 amino acids. The ends were cut back, 5 bases at V and 4 bases at J, with 18 bases in the middle. In nucleotides, the CDR3 is TGCGCCAGCAGATTGCAGGGTTTCTCTGGCACTGAAGCTTTCTTT. It translates to CASRLQGFSGTEAFF.

This clone was found a few times. The chain carries TRBV11-3 and TRBJ2-3; TRBD2 matches 11 bases. With V trimmed by 5 bases and J by 4 bases, 14 bases remained unmatched. From germline, CDR1 is SGHNT and CDR2 YENEEA. The CDR3 consists of 18 residues. This CDR3 reads CASSPSSLLAGVPDTQYF. DNA of the CDR3: TGTGCCAGCAGCCCCTCCAGTTTACTAGCGGGAGTTCCAGATACGCAGTATTTT.

The V gene is TRBV28, the J gene TRBJ2-5; D remains unclear. Germline values: CDR1 MDHEN, CDR2 SYDVKM. CDR3 size: 14 residues. The V end lost 5 bases, the J end lost 7 bases, and 17 bases lay between the germline ends. The CDR3 nucleotides read TGTGCCAGCAGTCGGATAGGAAGGAGTGGGACCCAGTACTTC. This translates into CASSRIGRSGTQYF.

This chain's CDR3 is CASSLEDFNTEAFF. CDR3 coding DNA: TGTGCCAGCAGCTTAGAGGATTTTAACACTGAAGCTTTCTTT. The chain combines TRBV7-8 with TRBJ1-1; no reliable D call. Trimming removed 1 base from V and 2 bases from J, with 8 bases in between. Germline CDR1 and CDR2: SGHVS and FQNEAQ. The CDR3 length is 14 residues.

This rearrangement joins TRBV3-1 (or the pseudogene TRBV3-2) to TRBJ1-2, with D unclear. Germline lookup yields CDR1 LGHDT and CDR2 YNNKEL (reference sequence). The V and J ends lost 1 base and 2 bases respectively, with 8 bases between them. This CDR3 is 14 amino acids long. CDR3 sequence reads: CASSQATANYGYTF. Here the CDR3 DNA reads TGTGCCAGCAGCCAAGCGACGGCGAACTATGGCTACACCTTC.

The J gene is TRBJ2-1, the V gene TRBV18; D is unclear. The ends were cut back, 1 base at V and 8 bases at J, with 12 bases in the middle. The germline V gene has CDR1 KGHSH and CDR2 LQKENI. There are 14 residues in the CDR3. CDR3 residues: CASSPLASNYEQFF. CDR3 bases: TGTGCCAGCTCACCACTAGCTAGTAACTATGAGCAGTTCTTC.

The chain uses TRBV19 and TRBJ2-1; D assignment may be TRBD1 or TRBD2 (6 bases each). The germline gives CDR1 LNHDA, CDR2 SQIVND (reference sequence). V gave up 3 bases and J gave up 3 bases, with 15 bases separating them. This CDR3 region has 16 residues. The CDR3 sequence: CASSISGGPIYNEQFF. The CDR3 DNA follows: TGTGCCAGTAGTATTTCCGGGGGCCCAATCTACAATGAGCAGTTCTTC.

In this sample, this clone turned up once. The genes are TRBV5-1 and TRBJ2-5, with D perhaps matching TRBD1 (5 bases). From germline, CDR1 is SGHRS and CDR2 YFSETQ. The CDR3 covers 15 residues. With 0 bases removed from V and 1 base from J, the gap between germline ends came to 10 bases. The CDR3 protein is CASSLAGTGQETQYF. CDR3 DNA: TGCGCCAGCAGCTTGGCCGGTACAGGCCAAGAGACCCAGTACTTC.

The chain joins TRBV2 to TRBJ2-5; D call uncertain. This CDR3 comprises 12 residues. The germline CDR1 and CDR2 sequences are SNHLY and FYNNEI. The ends were cut back, 7 bases at V and 2 bases at J, with 8 bases in the middle. CDR3 bases: TGTGCCAGCACCGACACGCAAGAGACCCAGTACTTC. It codes for CASTDTQETQYF.

V gene TRBV5-1 combines with J gene TRBJ2-7; possibly TRBD1 for D (8 bases). V lost 4 bases and J 5 bases, leaving 19 bases between the germline ends. The CDR3 loop spans 15 amino acids. The germline CDR1 and CDR2 sequences are SGHRS and YFSETQ. The CDR3 loop reads CASSGSGTGGDEQYF. The CDR3 DNA sequence: TGCGCCAGCAGCGGAAGCGGGACAGGAGGGGACGAGCAGTACTTC.

The chain joins TRBV2 to TRBJ2-1; D not certain. In germline, CDR1 is SNHLY, CDR2 FYNNEI. The CDR3 has 14 residues. The V end was cut by 7 bases, the J end by 0 bases, with 10 bases between. CDR3 nucleotide sequence: TGTGCCAGCACCCAGGAGAGCTCCTACAATGAGCAGTTCTTC. Encoded protein: CASTQESSYNEQFF. The full variable domain, its missing parts supplied by reference TRBV2 and TRBJ2-1, is EPEVTQTPSHQVTQMGQEVILRCVPISNHLYFYWYRQILGQKVEFLVSFYNNEISEKSEIFDDQFSVERPDGSNFTLKIRSTKLEDSAMYFCASTQESSYNEQFFGPGTRLTVL.

The J gene is TRBJ2-1, the V gene TRBV18; TRBD1 aligns across 9 bases. The CDR3 consists of 16 residues. Per germline, CDR1 KGHSH and CDR2 LQKENI. With 4 bases clipped from V and 3 bases from J, the junction kept 7 bases outside the gene matches. The CDR3 protein is CASSRGQGSSYNEQFF. The CDR3 DNA reads TGTGCCAGCTCACGGGGACAGGGTAGTAGCTACAATGAGCAGTTCTTC.

This chain connects TRBV19 to TRBJ2-1, with 9 nucleotides matching TRBD2. CDR1 is LNHDA, CDR2 SQIVND, per germline (reference sequence). The J segment lost 9 bases and the V segment lost 4 bases, leaving 13 bases of the junction unmatched. This CDR3 region has 16 residues. The DNA of the CDR3 is TGTGCCAGTAGTAGACCCGAGCGCGGGGGGGCATTTGAGCAGTTCTTC. Translated, it gives CASSRPERGGAFEQFF.

This chain connects TRBV3-1 (or the pseudogene TRBV3-2) to TRBJ2-1; a weak D match, TRBD2 (5 bases). Deletions cut 3 bases from V and 9 bases from J, with 12 bases between. Germline values: CDR1 LGHDT, CDR2 YNNKEL (reference sequence). This CDR3 spans 13 amino acids. The CDR3 nucleotides read TGTGCCAGCAGCCAGGACCCCCGGGGTGAGCAGTTCTTC. Translation gives CASSQDPRGEQFF.

The J gene is TRBJ2-3, the V gene TRBV2; no firm D call. Germline CDR1 is SNHLY and CDR2 is FYNNEI. This CDR3 has 12 amino acids. The V end lost 3 bases, the J end lost 5 bases, and 6 bases lay between the germline ends. The CDR3 region has the DNA TGTGCCAGCAGTGAGACCCAAGATACGCAGTATTTT. It specifies CASSETQDTQYF.

The chain links TRBV7-3 to TRBJ2-2; perhaps D is TRBD1 or TRBD2 (5 bases each). The CDR3 totals 15 residues. V lost 0 bases and J 6 bases, leaving 11 bases between the germline ends. Germline V gives CDR1 SGHTA, CDR2 FQGTGA. The CDR3: CASSLTGSGPGELFF. CDR3 coding DNA: TGTGCCAGCAGCTTAACGGGGTCGGGGCCCGGGGAGCTGTTTTTT.

This clone was recorded once. This chain joins TRBV7-7 and TRBJ2-5; D not certain. CDR3 size: 14 residues. Germline-derived CDR1 and CDR2 are SSHAT and FNYEAQ (reference sequence). Deletions cut 1 base from V and 4 bases from J, with 10 bases between. CDR3 sequence: CASSLVEASETQYF. The CDR3 DNA sequence: TGTGCCAGCAGCTTAGTGGAAGCATCAGAGACCCAGTACTTC.

The chain has TRBV9 and TRBJ2-7; the D gene is possibly TRBD1 (6 bases). The CDR3 is made up of 13 amino acids. The germline V gene has CDR1 SGDLS and CDR2 YYNGEE. V lost 3 bases to trimming and J lost 6 bases, with 13 bases between them. In DNA, the CDR3 is TGTGCCAGCAGCGGCACAGGGCAGGGCGAGCAGTACTTC. Translation: CASSGTGQGEQYF.

V usage is TRBV5-6 and J usage is TRBJ1-5; D uncertain. Germline V gene lookup returns CDR1 SGHDT and CDR2 YYEEEE. Trimming removed 1 base from V and 7 bases from J, with 12 bases in between. The CDR3 has 14 residues. CDR3 protein: CASSLLASGQPQHF. CDR3 DNA sequence: TGTGCCAGCAGCTTGTTGGCGTCGGGGCAGCCCCAGCATTTT.

The chain joins TRBV11-2 to TRBJ1-1; D is unclear. Trimming took 1 base from V and 0 from J, leaving 3 bases between them. The CDR3 totals 13 residues. Germline V gene lookup returns CDR1 SGHAT and CDR2 FQNNGV. The CDR3 region has the DNA TGTGCCAGCAGCTTAGCCCTGAACACTGAAGCTTTCTTT. As protein: CASSLALNTEAFF.

CDR3 in DNA: TGTGCCAGCAGCCGTGTGCGGTCGCCGGGACAGGGGTTTCCCCTCCACTTT. Protein product: CASSRVRSPGQGFPLHF. This sequence joins TRBV7-8 and TRBJ1-6; 10 bases are shared with TRBD1. Germline V CDR1 and CDR2: SGHVS, FQNEAQ. CDR3 size: 17 residues. J lost 13 bases, V lost 5 bases, and 17 bases had no gene match.

The J gene is TRBJ1-5, the V gene TRBV20-1, with D unresolved. The germline V gene encodes CDR1 DFQATT and CDR2 SNEGSKA (reference sequence). Deletions cut 4 bases from V and 2 bases from J, with 9 bases between. The CDR3 length is 13 residues. CDR3 DNA sequence: TGCAGTGCTATTGAACGGCGCAATCAGCCCCAGCATTTT. It translates to CSAIERRNQPQHF.

The sample holds one count of this clone. The same CDR3 can be traced to other DNA sequences in this sample. The chain has TRBV18 and TRBJ2-3; D is perhaps TRBD2 (7 bases). Trimming pared 1 base from V and 5 bases from J, leaving 16 bases between. There are 16 residues in the CDR3. Germline lookup yields CDR1 KGHSH and CDR2 LQKENI. The CDR3, as DNA: TGTGCCAGCTCACCACTCGCCGGGGGGCCCGGAGATACGCAGTATTTT. Translation: CASSPLAGGPGDTQYF.

The V gene is TRBV7-9, the J gene TRBJ2-2, with D maybe TRBD1 (6 bases). This CDR3 contains 15 residues. CDR1 is SEHNR, CDR2 FQNEAQ, per germline (reference sequence). Trimming shortened V by 3 bases and J by 2 bases, and 10 bases separated the two germline ends. The CDR3 DNA reads as TGTGCCAGCAGCTTTCAGGGGCCCAACACCGGGGAGCTGTTTTTT. Translated, it gives CASSFQGPNTGELFF.

This clone was counted between two and nine times. The CDR3 DNA sequence: TGTGCCAGCAGCTTCGGACTAACTGATGAGCAGTTCTTC. Amino acids: CASSFGLTDEQFF. The chain combines TRBV11-2 with TRBJ2-1; possibly TRBD2 for D (6 bases). Looked up from germline, CDR1 is SGHAT and CDR2 is FQNNGV. This CDR3 has 13 residues. The V gene lost 3 bases and the J gene lost 8 bases, with 11 bases spanning the gap.